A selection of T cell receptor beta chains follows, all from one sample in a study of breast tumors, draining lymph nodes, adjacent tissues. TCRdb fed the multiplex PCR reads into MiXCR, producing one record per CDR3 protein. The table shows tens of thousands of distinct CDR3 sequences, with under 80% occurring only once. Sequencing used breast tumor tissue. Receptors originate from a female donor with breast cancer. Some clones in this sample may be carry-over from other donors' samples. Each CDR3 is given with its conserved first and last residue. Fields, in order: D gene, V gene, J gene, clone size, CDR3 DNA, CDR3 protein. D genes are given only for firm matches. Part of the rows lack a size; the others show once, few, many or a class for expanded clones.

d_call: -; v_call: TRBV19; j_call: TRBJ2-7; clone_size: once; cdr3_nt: TGTGCCAGTAGTATTACCGACGGCTACGAGCAGTACTTC; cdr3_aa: CASSITDGYEQYF
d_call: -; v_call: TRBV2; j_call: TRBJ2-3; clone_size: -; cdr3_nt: TGTGCCAGCAGGGGAAGAGATACGCAGTATTTT; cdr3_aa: CASRGRDTQYF
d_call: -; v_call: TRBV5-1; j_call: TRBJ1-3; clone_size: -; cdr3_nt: TGCGCCAGCCGAAGGGGTCCTATCTCTGGAAACACCATATATTTT; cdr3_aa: CASRRGPISGNTIYF
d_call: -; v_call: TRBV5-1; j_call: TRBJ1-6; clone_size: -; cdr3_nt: TGCGCCAGCAGCTCGGGCGATTCACCCCTCCACTTT; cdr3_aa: CASSSGDSPLHF
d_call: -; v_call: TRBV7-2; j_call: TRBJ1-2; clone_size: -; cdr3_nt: TGTGCCAGCAGCTTAGGGGCGAAGGAGTATGGCCACACCTTC; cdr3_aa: CASSLGAKEYGHTF
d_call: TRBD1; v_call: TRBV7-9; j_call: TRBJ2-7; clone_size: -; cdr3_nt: TGTGCCAGCAGGGTAAGCGGACAGGGAGGCTCCAACTTCCAGTACTTC; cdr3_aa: CASRVSGQGGSNFQYF
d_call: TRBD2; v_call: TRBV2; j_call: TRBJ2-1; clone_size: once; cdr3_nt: TGTGCCAGCAGCAGACTAGCGGCCGGCTACAATGAGCAGTTCTTC; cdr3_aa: CASSRLAAGYNEQFF
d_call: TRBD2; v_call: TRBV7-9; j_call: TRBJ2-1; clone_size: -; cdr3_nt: TGTGCCAGCAGATATGGGCGGGAGTCAAATGAGCAGTTCTTC; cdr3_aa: CASRYGRESNEQFF
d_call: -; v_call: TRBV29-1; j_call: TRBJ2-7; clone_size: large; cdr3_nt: TGCAGCGCGGTAGTAGCCCTGGGCGAGCAGTACTTC; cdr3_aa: CSAVVALGEQYF
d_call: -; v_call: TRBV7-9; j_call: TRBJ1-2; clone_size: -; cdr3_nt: TGTGCCAGCAGCTTAGGGGGACTGTATGGCTACACCTTC; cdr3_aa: CASSLGGLYGYTF
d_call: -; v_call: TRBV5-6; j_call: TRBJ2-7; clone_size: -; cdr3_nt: TGTGCCAGCAGCGTATACAGGGCGGATGGCTACGAGCAGTACTTC; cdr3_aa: CASSVYRADGYEQYF
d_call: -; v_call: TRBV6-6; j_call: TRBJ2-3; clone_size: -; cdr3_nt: TGTGCCAGCAGTTACCGGCGGGGAAGCACAGATACGCAGTATTTT; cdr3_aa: CASSYRRGSTDTQYF
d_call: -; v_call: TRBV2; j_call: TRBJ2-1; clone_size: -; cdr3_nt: TGTGCCAGCAGGGGAGATCTCCAGGGTAACTACAATGAGCAGTTCTTC; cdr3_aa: CASRGDLQGNYNEQFF
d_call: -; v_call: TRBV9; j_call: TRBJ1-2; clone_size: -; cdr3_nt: TGTGCCAGCAGTCTAGGGGGGGCAGGAGGCGTCGGCTACACCTTC; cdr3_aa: CASSLGGAGGVGYTF
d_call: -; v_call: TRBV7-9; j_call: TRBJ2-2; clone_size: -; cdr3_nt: TGTGCCAGCAGCTTTGCAGGGCCGAACACCGGGGAGCTGTTTTTT; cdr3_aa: CASSFAGPNTGELFF
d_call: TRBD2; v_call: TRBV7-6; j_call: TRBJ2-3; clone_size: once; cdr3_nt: TGTGCCAGCAGCTCCCGACTAGCGGGGGGTCCTACGCAGTATTTT; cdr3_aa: CASSSRLAGGPTQYF
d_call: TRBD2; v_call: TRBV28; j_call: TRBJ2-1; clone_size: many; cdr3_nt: TGTGCCAGCAGTGGGACGGGAGGTCTCAATGAGCAGTTCTTC; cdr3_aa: CASSGTGGLNEQFF
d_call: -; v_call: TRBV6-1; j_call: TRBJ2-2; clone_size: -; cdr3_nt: TGTGCCAGCAGGAAGGGGGTCGGGGAGCTGTTTTTT; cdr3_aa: CASRKGVGELFF
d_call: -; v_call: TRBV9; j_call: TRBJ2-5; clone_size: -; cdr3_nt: TGCGCCAGCAGGCAGTCTTCGGAAGAGACCCAGTACTTC; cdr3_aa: CASRQSSEETQYF
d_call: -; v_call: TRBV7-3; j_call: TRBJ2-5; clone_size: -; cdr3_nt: TGTGCCAGCAGCTTATCTGCGTACCAAGAGACCCAGTACTTC; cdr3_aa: CASSLSAYQETQYF
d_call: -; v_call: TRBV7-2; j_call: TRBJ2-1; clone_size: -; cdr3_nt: TGTGCCAGCAGCCCAGCCGTTGAGCAGTTCTTC; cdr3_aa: CASSPAVEQFF
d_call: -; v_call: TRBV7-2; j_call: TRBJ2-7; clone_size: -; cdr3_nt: TGTGCCAGCAGCCCACAGGGGGGGACCTACGAGCAGTACTTC; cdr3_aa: CASSPQGGTYEQYF
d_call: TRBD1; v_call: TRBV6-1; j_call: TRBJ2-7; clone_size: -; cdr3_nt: TGTGCCAGCAGTGATTGGGGACAGGGGGCGCGGGAGCAGTACTTC; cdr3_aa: CASSDWGQGAREQYF
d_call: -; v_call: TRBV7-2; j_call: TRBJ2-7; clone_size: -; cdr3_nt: TGTGCCAGCAGCTTGGAGGGTAGCGAGCAGTACTTC; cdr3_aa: CASSLEGSEQYF
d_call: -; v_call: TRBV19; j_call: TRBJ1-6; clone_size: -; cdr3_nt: TGTGCCGCCGAATCAGGACAAGATAATTCACCCCTCCACTTT; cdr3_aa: CAAESGQDNSPLHF
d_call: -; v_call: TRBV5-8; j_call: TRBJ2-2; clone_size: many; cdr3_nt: TGTGCCAGCAGCTTGGGACAGAACACCGGGGAGCTGTTTTTT; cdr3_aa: CASSLGQNTGELFF
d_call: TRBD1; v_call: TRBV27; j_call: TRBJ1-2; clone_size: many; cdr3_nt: TGTGCCAGCAGACCCCTCGGACAGGTATTTATTGGCTACACCTTC; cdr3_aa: CASRPLGQVFIGYTF
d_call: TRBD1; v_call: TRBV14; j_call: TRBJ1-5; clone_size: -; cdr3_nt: TGTGCCAGCAGGGGGAGAAGGGACAGCAATCAGCCCCAGAATTTT; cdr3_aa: CASRGRRDSNQPQNF
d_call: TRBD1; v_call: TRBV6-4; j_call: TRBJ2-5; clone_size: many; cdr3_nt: TGTGCCAGCACTGATCCCTCCCCGGACAGGAGGTACCAAGAGACCCAGTACTTC; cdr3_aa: CASTDPSPDRRYQETQYF
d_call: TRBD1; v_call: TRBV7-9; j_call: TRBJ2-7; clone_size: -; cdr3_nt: TGTGCCAGCAGCTTAGGAGACAGGGGTTACGAGCAGTACTTC; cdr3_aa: CASSLGDRGYEQYF
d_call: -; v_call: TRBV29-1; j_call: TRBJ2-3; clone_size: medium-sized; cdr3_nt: TGCAGCGTTGAGCGGGGCACAGATACGCAGTATTTT; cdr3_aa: CSVERGTDTQYF
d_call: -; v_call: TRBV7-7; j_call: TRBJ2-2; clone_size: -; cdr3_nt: TGTGCTAGCAGCTTAGCGGTGAACAGAGGGGCGAACACCGGGGAGCTGTTTTTT; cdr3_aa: CASSLAVNRGANTGELFF
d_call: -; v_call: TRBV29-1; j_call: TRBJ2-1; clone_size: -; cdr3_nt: TGCAGCGTTGAATCCGATGAGCAGTTCTTC; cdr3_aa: CSVESDEQFF
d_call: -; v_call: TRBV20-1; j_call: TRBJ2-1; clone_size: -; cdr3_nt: TGCAGTGCTATGTGGGCTGGGGCGAGCTCCTACAATGAGCAGTTCTTC; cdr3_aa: CSAMWAGASSYNEQFF
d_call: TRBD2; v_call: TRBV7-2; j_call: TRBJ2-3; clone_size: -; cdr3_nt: TGTGCCAGCAGCTTACTGTCGGGGGGAAACACAGATACGCAGTATTTT; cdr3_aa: CASSLLSGGNTDTQYF
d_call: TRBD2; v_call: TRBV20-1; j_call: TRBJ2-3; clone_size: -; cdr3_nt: TGCAGTGCTAGAGTGCTAGCGGGGGGTTTAACAGATACGCAGTATTTT; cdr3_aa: CSARVLAGGLTDTQYF
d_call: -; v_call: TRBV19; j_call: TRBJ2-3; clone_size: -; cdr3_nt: TGTGCCAGCCTATCGGGGGCAGATACGCAGTATTTT; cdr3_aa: CASLSGADTQYF
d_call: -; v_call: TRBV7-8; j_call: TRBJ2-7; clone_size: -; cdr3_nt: TGTGCCAGTAGTATACAGGGAACCTCCTACGAGCAGTACTTC; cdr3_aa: CASSIQGTSYEQYF
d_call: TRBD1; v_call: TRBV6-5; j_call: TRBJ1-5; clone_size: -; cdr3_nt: TGTGCCAGCAGTCCGTCGACAGGGAATCAGCCCCAGCATTTT; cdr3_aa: CASSPSTGNQPQHF
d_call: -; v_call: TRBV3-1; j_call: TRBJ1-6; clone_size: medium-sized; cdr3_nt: TGTGCCAGCAGCCAAGAACGGGTCGTCTATAATTCACCCCTCCACTTT; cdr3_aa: CASSQERVVYNSPLHF
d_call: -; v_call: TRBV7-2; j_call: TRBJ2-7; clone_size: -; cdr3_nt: TGTGCCAGCAGCTTAGATGGGACGATCTCCTACGAGCAGTACTTC; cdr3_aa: CASSLDGTISYEQYF
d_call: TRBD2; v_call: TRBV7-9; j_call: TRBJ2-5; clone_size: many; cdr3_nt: TGTGCCAGCAGCTCTCTAGCGGGAGGGCGTGAGACCCAGTACTTC; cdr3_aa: CASSSLAGGRETQYF
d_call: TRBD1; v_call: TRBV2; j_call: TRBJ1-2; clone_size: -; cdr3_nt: TGTGCCAGCAGTGGGGACAGGGAGGGGTATGGCTACACCTTC; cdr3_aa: CASSGDREGYGYTF
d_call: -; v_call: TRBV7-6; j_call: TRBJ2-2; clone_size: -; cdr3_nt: TGTGCCAGCAGCTTAGTTCAGATCACCGGGGAGCTGTTTTTT; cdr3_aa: CASSLVQITGELFF
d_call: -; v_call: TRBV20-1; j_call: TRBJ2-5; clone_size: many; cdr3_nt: TGCAGTGCTAGAGATTGGGGAAAGGGGGTGCGGGTAGAGACCCAGTACTTC; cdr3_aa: CSARDWGKGVRVETQYF